This T cell receptor beta chain was sequenced for a study of blood T cell repertoires in COVID-19. About the study: COVID-19 samples, acute and convalescent, were from the United States, Italy and Spain.

Germline V CDR1 and CDR2: MNHEY, SMNVEV (reference sequence). V was cut by 3 bases and J by 5 bases, with 13 bases left in between. The CDR3 runs 14 residues. The table came from immunoSEQ multiplex PCR; TCRdb's copy has only in-frame clones and leaves some out. Among about 260,000 clones listed, around 87% were seen once. The chain links TRBV27 to TRBJ2-5; D possibly corresponds to TRBD2 (7 bases). The receptor comes from a woman in her fifties or sixties with acute or convalescent COVID-19. The specimen sequenced was peripheral blood. CDR3 in amino acids: CASSFSGGGETQYF. The CDR3 bases are TGTGCCAGCAGTTTTTCGGGGGGCGGGGAGACCCAGTACTTC.